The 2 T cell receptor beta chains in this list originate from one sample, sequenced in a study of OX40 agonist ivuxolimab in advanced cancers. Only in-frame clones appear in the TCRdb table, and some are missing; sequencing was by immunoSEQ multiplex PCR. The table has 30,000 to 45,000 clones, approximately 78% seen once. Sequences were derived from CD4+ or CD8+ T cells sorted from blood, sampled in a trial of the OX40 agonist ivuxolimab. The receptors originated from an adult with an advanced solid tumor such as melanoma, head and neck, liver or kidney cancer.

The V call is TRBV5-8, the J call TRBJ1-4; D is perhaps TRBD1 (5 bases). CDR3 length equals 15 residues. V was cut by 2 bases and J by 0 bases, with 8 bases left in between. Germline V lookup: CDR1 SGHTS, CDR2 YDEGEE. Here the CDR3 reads CASSLGHSTNEKLFF. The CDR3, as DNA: TGTGCCAGCAGCTTAGGACACTCAACTAATGAAAAACTGTTTTTT. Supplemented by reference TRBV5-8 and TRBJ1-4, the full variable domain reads EAGVTQSPTHLIKTRGQQATLRCSPISGHTSVYWYQQALGLGLQFLLWYDEGEERNRGNFPPRFSGRQFPNYSSELNVNALELEDSALYLCASSLGHSTNEKLFFGSGTQLSVL.

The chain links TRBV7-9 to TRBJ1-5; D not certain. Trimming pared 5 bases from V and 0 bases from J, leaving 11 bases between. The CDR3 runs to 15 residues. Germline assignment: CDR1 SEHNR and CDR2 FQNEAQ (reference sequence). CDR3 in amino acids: CASSRTGDSNQPQHF. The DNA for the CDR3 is TGTGCCAGCAGCCGGACTGGAGATAGCAATCAGCCCCAGCATTTT.